This T cell receptor beta chain came from a study of a mutant IDH1 vaccine in newly diagnosed glioma. The time point is: baseline, week 1 (first vaccination visit). Treatment here: pre-vaccination baseline after standard-of-care therapy. Measured with immunoSEQ multiplex PCR; TCRdb has only the in-frame clones, and not every one. The table includes approximately 54,000 clones, approximately 80% detected once. The germline V gene encodes CDR1 PRHDT and CDR2 FYEKMQ (reference sequence). V lost 3 bases and J 8 bases, leaving 8 bases between the germline ends. This CDR3 contains 11 residues. The chain links TRBV13 to TRBJ2-7; the D gene is possibly TRBD2 (6 bases). The sequence derives from a man aged 18 to 30 with glioma. Here the sequenced sample was PBMCs, taken from a glioma patient treated with radiotherapy, temozolomide or both. Written as DNA, the CDR3 is TGTGCCAGCAGCTTTGGAGGGCAGCAGTACTTC. This gives the protein CASSFGGQQYF.